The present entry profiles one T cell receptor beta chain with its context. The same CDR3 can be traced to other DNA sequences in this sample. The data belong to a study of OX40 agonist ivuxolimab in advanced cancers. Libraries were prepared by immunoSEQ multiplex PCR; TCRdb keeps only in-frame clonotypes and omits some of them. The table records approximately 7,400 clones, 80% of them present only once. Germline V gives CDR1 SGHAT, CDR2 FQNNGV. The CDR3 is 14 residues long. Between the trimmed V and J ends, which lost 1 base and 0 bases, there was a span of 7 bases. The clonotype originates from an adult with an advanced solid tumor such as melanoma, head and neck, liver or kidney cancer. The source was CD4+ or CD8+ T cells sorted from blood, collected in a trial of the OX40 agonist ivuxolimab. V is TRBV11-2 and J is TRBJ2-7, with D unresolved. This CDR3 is CASSLGLSSYEQYF. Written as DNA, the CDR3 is TGTGCCAGCAGCTTAGGGCTGAGCTCCTACGAGCAGTACTTC.